These 26 T cell receptor beta chains were all obtained from the same sample, sequenced in a study of T-cell reconstitution after alpha-beta-depleted transplantation in children. Using unique molecular identifiers, the investigators prepared the TCRbeta library. TCRdb reprocessed the PCR reads via MiXCR and lists one record per CDR3 protein. The table has around 120,000 distinct CDR3 sequences, 23% seen once. The sequences come from PBMCs, mostly from graft donor cells, collected 180 days after TCRalphabeta/CD19-depleted stem cell transplant. Receptors originate from a male patient between 2 and 9 years old who had a stem cell transplant for chronic granulomatous disease, so the T cells may come from the graft donor.

The chain links TRBV7-6 to TRBJ2-3, with D perhaps TRBD2 (5 bases). The CDR3 covers 13 residues. Germline lookup yields CDR1 SGHVS and CDR2 FNYEAQ. V was trimmed by 2 bases and J by 6 bases, leaving 9 bases between them. Here the CDR3 reads CASSLSRDDTQYF. The CDR3 nucleotides read TGTGCCAGCAGCTTAAGCCGGGATGATACGCAGTATTTT.

This clonotype has at least ten counts. V and J are TRBV7-8 and TRBJ2-1; D gene uncertain. Trimming pared 5 bases from V and 8 bases from J, leaving 19 bases between. Germline CDR1 and CDR2: SGHVS and FQNEAQ. CDR3 size: 15 residues. The CDR3 DNA reads TGTGCCAGCAGCCACACGAGCCCGGGCGACCATGAGCAGTTCTTC. Amino acid sequence: CASSHTSPGDHEQFF.

This clonotype was counted at least ten times. The V call is TRBV7-2, the J call TRBJ2-2; 7 nucleotides match TRBD1. Germline CDR1 SGHTA, CDR2 FQGNSA. The CDR3 runs 13 residues. V lost 5 bases, J lost 8 bases, and 5 bases stayed unmatched. For the CDR3, the DNA is TGTGCCAGCAGCGCAACAGGGGCGGGGGAGCTGTTTTTT. Translation gives CASSATGAGELFF.

The sample holds a few counts of this clonotype. This chain uses TRBV7-2 with TRBJ2-7; 10 nucleotides align to TRBD2. CDR1 and CDR2 (germline): SGHTA, FQGNSA. J was trimmed by 3 bases and V by 1 base; bases with no gene match: 3. The CDR3 length is 15 residues. The CDR3 nucleotides read TGTGCCAGCAGCTTAGATAGCGGGGGGATCTACGAGCAGTACTTC. This codes for CASSLDSGGIYEQYF.

This chain links TRBV29-1 with TRBJ2-3; D might be TRBD1 or TRBD2, each matching 5 bases. V shed 7 bases and J shed 1 base, with 18 bases lying between them. Per the germline V gene, CDR1 is SQVTM and CDR2 is ANQGSEA. This CDR3 comprises 15 residues. CDR3 protein: CSDLGLALGTDTQYF. The CDR3 region has the DNA TGCAGCGACCTGGGGCTAGCCCTTGGCACAGATACGCAGTATTTT.

The chain is built from TRBV7-2 and TRBJ2-5; 7 bases align to TRBD2. The length of the CDR3 is 14 residues. Germline V lookup: CDR1 SGHTA, CDR2 FQGNSA. J lost 6 bases, V lost 5 bases, and 9 bases had no gene match. The CDR3 nucleotides read TGTGCCAGCAGCCTAAGGACTAGATTGAAGACCCAGTACTTC. This encodes CASSLRTRLKTQYF.

This clonotype appeared many times. The chain is built from TRBV20-1 and TRBJ1-1; a weak D match, TRBD1 (6 bases). The CDR3 loop spans 15 amino acids. V lost 3 bases to trimming and J lost 4 bases, with 18 bases between them. The germline V gene encodes CDR1 DFQATT and CDR2 SNEGSKA (reference sequence). CDR3 in DNA: TGCAGTGCTAGCAGGGGTGGGGCTGGTGTCACTGAAGCTTTCTTT. As protein: CSASRGGAGVTEAFF.

The V gene is TRBV7-2, the J gene TRBJ1-5; D remains ambiguous. CDR3 length: 14 residues. V dropped 5 bases and J dropped 4 bases, with 12 bases sitting between them. Germline loops: CDR1 SGHTA, CDR2 FQGNSA. The CDR3 loop is CASSQRTGNQPQHF. DNA for the CDR3: TGTGCCAGCAGCCAAAGGACGGGGAATCAGCCCCAGCATTTT.

Many counts were recorded for this clonotype. The CDR3 coding sequence is TGTGCCAGCACCTCAGGACTAGCGGGATACAATGAGCAGTTCTTC. It encodes CASTSGLAGYNEQFF. The genes are TRBV6-1 and TRBJ2-1; 12 bases match TRBD2. This CDR3 has 15 amino acids. The germline gives CDR1 MNHNS, CDR2 SASEGT. V trimming: 7 bases; J trimming: 4 bases; junction bases outside the gene matches: 5.

The sample holds a few counts of this clonotype. The rearrangement links TRBV12-3 or TRBV12-4 to TRBJ2-7; TRBD2 matches at 8 bases. V dropped 1 base and J dropped 3; count of bases not matched to a gene: 2. The CDR3 contains 14 residues. The CDR3 DNA reads as TGTGCCAGCAGTTTAGGAACTAGCGGCTACGAGCAGTACTTC. Its protein is CASSLGTSGYEQYF.

The rearrangement uses TRBV4-3 and TRBJ1-3, with D maybe TRBD1 (5 bases). Germline assignment: CDR1 LGHNA and CDR2 YSLEER. V lost 0 bases, J lost 4 bases, and 13 bases lay in between. The CDR3 length is 16 residues. CDR3 in DNA: TGCGCCAGCAGCCAAGATCTTGTTCGGGGCGGAAACACCATATATTTT. It specifies CASSQDLVRGGNTIYF.

V gene TRBV12-3 or TRBV12-4 combines with J gene TRBJ1-4; D gene unclear. V lost 8 bases and J 0 bases, leaving 13 bases between the germline ends. The CDR3 consists of 15 residues. CDR3: CASSEGAATNEKLFF. CDR3 DNA: TGTGCCAGCTCCGAAGGTGCTGCAACTAATGAAAAACTGTTTTTT.

This clonotype has just a few counts. V and J are TRBV20-1 and TRBJ2-7; 11 bases map to TRBD2. There are 15 residues in the CDR3. Per germline, CDR1 DFQATT and CDR2 SNEGSKA (reference sequence). V was pared by 0 bases and J by 2 bases, with 3 bases of the junction left unmatched. Here the CDR3 DNA reads TGCAGTGCTAGAGATGGACTAGCGGGCGCCTACGAGCAGTACTTC. Protein: CSARDGLAGAYEQYF.

This clonotype was seen many times. CDR3 in amino acids: CASSYDRVAEAFF. DNA of the CDR3: TGTGCCAGCAGCTACGACAGGGTCGCTGAAGCTTTCTTT. The chain has TRBV12-3 or TRBV12-4 and TRBJ1-1; 7 bases align to TRBD1. The V and J ends lost 6 bases and 6 bases, in that order; junction bases with no gene match: 7. CDR3 size: 13 residues.

This chain uses TRBV7-3 with TRBJ2-7, with 9 nucleotides matching TRBD2. J lost 2 bases, V lost 3 bases, and 5 bases had no gene match. The CDR3 is made up of 15 amino acids. Looked up from germline, CDR1 is SGHTA and CDR2 is FQGTGA. CDR3 in amino acids: CASSFSAGGTYEQYF. CDR3 nucleotides: TGTGCCAGCAGCTTCTCAGCGGGGGGTACCTACGAGCAGTACTTC.

This clonotype was counted a few times. The chain employs TRBV29-1 and TRBJ2-7, with no clear D. V was clipped by 6 bases and J by 5 bases, with 14 bases between them. This CDR3 is built from 12 residues. Germline-derived CDR1 and CDR2 are SQVTM and ANQGSEA. The CDR3 nucleotides are TGCAGCGTAGTCCTCGGTGTGAACGAGCAGTACTTC. Protein product: CSVVLGVNEQYF.

The V call is TRBV5-5, the J call TRBJ2-5; a weak D match, TRBD2 (6 bases). Germline V lookup: CDR1 SGHKS, CDR2 YYEKEE (reference sequence). CDR3 length: 16 residues. Trimming removed 4 bases at V and 2 bases at J, with 18 bases between. In DNA form, the CDR3 reads TGTGCCAGCAGCCTCGGAGGGTTTAGGTATCAAGAGACCCAGTACTTC. This encodes CASSLGGFRYQETQYF.

This clonotype was seen only a few times. The chain is built from TRBV29-1 and TRBJ2-5, with no clear D. Germline loops: CDR1 SQVTM, CDR2 ANQGSEA. This CDR3 region has 14 residues. Trimming removed 2 bases from V and 4 bases from J, with 14 bases in between. The CDR3 sequence: CSVERNRKGETQYF. The CDR3, as DNA: TGCAGCGTTGAAAGGAACAGAAAGGGAGAGACCCAGTACTTC. Complete variable domain (other parts from reference TRBV29-1 and TRBJ2-5): SAVISQKPSRDICQRGTSLTIQCQVDSQVTMMFWYRQQPGQSLTLIATANQGSEATYESGFVIDKFPISRPNLTFSTLTVSNMSPEDSSIYLCSVERNRKGETQYFGPGTRLLVL.

This clonotype appeared many times. The V call is TRBV5-1, the J call TRBJ2-7, with D maybe TRBD2 (7 bases). The CDR3 spans 14 residues. Germline CDR1 reads SGHRS; CDR2 reads YFSETQ. With 1 base removed from V and 3 bases from J, the gap between germline ends came to 11 bases. This CDR3 reads CASSLRGAFYEQYF. CDR3 nucleotides: TGCGCCAGCAGCTTGCGGGGGGCCTTCTACGAGCAGTACTTC.

The chain employs TRBV7-8 and TRBJ1-5; D uncertain. The germline V and J ends were trimmed by 5 bases and 9 bases, with 14 bases remaining between them. The CDR3 consists of 13 residues. CDR1 and CDR2 (germline): SGHVS, FQNEAQ. CDR3 loop: CASSPLTVWPQHF. CDR3 nucleotides: TGTGCCAGCAGCCCACTGACCGTCTGGCCCCAGCATTTT. Using reference TRBV7-8 and TRBJ1-5 for the parts outside the CDR3, the full variable domain is GAGVSQSPRYKVAKRGQDVALRCDPISGHVSLFWYQQALGQGPEFLTYFQNEAQLDKSGLPSDRFFAERPEGSVSTLKIQRTQQEDSAVYLCASSPLTVWPQHFGDGTRLSIL.

The CDR3 loop is CASSIGRDSYEQYF. The DNA for the CDR3 is TGTGCCAGCAGCATCGGCAGGGACTCCTACGAGCAGTACTTC. The chain employs TRBV4-2 and TRBJ2-7, with D possibly being TRBD1 (5 bases). The CDR3 spans 14 residues. V was pared by 5 bases and J by 0 bases, with 11 bases between. Germline CDR1 and CDR2: LGHNA and YNFKEQ.

This clonotype was picked up many times. The gene calls are TRBV10-3 and TRBJ2-4; 14 positions match TRBD2. This CDR3 has 19 amino acids. Germline V gives CDR1 ENHRY, CDR2 SYGVKD. V shed 6 bases and J 5 bases; nucleotides not matched to a gene: 15. The CDR3 region has the DNA TGTGCCATCAGCGCGAGGAGGACTGTGGGACTAGCGGGAGAAAACATTCAGTACTTC. Its translation: CAISARRTVGLAGENIQYF.

The rearrangement links TRBV29-1 to TRBJ1-1; possible D gene TRBD1, 5 bases. Trimming took 5 bases from V and 1 from J, leaving 11 bases between them. The CDR3 has 13 residues. The germline V gene encodes CDR1 SQVTM and CDR2 ANQGSEA. Here the CDR3 reads CSVCLTGNTEAFF. As DNA, the CDR3 is TGCAGCGTTTGCCTTACAGGGAACACTGAAGCTTTCTTT.

This clonotype was seen at least ten times. This chain joins TRBV28 and TRBJ2-7; 8 bases are shared with TRBD2. The germline gives CDR1 MDHEN, CDR2 SYDVKM. CDR3 length: 15 residues. Trimming took 7 bases from V and 4 from J; bases not matched to a gene: 12. CDR3 sequence reads: CASKALGLVEYEQYF. CDR3 bases: TGTGCCAGCAAGGCCCTGGGACTAGTTGAGTACGAGCAGTACTTC.

CDR3 sequence reads: CASRQTPENTEAFF. The DNA of the CDR3 is TGCGCCAGCAGACAGACCCCAGAGAACACTGAAGCTTTCTTT. V usage is TRBV5-1 and J usage is TRBJ1-1, with D unresolved. V lost 5 bases and J 1 base, leaving 12 bases between the germline ends. CDR3 length equals 14 residues. The V gene's germline CDR1 is SGHRS and CDR2 YFSETQ.

This chain connects TRBV5-1 to TRBJ2-7, with D uncertain. The CDR3 covers 17 residues. Germline V gene data show CDR1 as SGHRS and CDR2 as YFSETQ. With 4 bases removed from V and 6 bases from J, the gap between germline ends came to 26 bases. CDR3 coding DNA: TGCGCCAGCAGCCACGACCCCCTGACTGACCCGAGGAGCGAGCAGTACTTC. Its translation: CASSHDPLTDPRSEQYF.